This T cell receptor beta chain was found in a study of spatial heterogeneity in lung cancer. In TCRdb, the 5' RACE reads were re-called with MiXCR into one record per CDR3 protein. The table lists about 38,000 distinct CDR3 sequences, roughly 7.4% of them singletons, with under 30% in the top ten. Time point described: sample taken at primary tumor resection. This clonotype appeared many times. The CDR3 has 12 amino acids. The V gene's germline CDR1 is ENHRY and CDR2 SYGVKD. Trimming at V came to 10 bases and at J to 8 bases, leaving 8 bases not matched to a gene. The TCR sequence derives from a male donor with early-stage non-small cell lung cancer. This specimen consisted of PBMCs, obtained at surgery. This chain connects TRBV10-3 to TRBJ2-3, with 8 bases fitting TRBD1. The CDR3 is CATMDRVATQYF. CDR3 in DNA: TGTGCCACCATGGACAGGGTCGCTACGCAGTATTTT.